A selection of T cell receptor beta chains follows, all from one sample in a study of blood T cell repertoires in COVID-19. Profiled with immunoSEQ multiplex PCR; TCRdb holds only in-frame clones, not every one. Among under 200,000 clones, 65% to 85% were seen once, and the ten largest hold roughly 3.1%. Material for sequencing was PBMCs or T cells enriched from blood (not recorded which). The receptors here all came from a woman aged 30 to 39 who had been exposed to COVID-19. CDR3s include the opening cysteine and the closing phenylalanine or tryptophan.

V	J	CDR3
TRBV6-1	TRBJ2-1	CASSEMGSGKNEQFF
TRBV4-1	TRBJ1-4	CASSQTYAGATNEKLFF
TRBV25-1	TRBJ2-5	CASRATGGETQYF
TRBV19	TRBJ1-2	CASSSSGAFSYGYTF
TRBV19	TRBJ1-1	CASISGVTEAFF
TRBV5-1	TRBJ1-1	CASRRRGRPEAFF
TRBV19	TRBJ1-6	CASSRAMTGLSSPLHF
TRBV6-5	TRBJ1-4	CASSYSPATNEKLFF
TRBV30	TRBJ2-7	CAWNKGSHEQYF
TRBV6-5	TRBJ2-5	CASSLRETQYF
TRBV14	TRBJ2-7	CASSQVSRGHEQYF
TRBV7-9	TRBJ1-4	CASSLRGLAGEKLFF
TRBV19	TRBJ2-1	CASSRPGLQGRHEQFF
TRBV7-9	TRBJ1-5	CASSTLQGASNQPQHF
TRBV4-2	TRBJ1-3	CASRKAGISGNTIYF
TRBV9	TRBJ1-2	CASSVEGSPSLPYGYTF
TRBV7-2	TRBJ1-3	CASSLRTGIFVDTIYF
TRBV11-2	TRBJ2-3	CASKSSGGATDTQYF
TRBV7-9	TRBJ1-3	CASSSDRFAGNTIYF
TRBV6-4	TRBJ2-7	CAKSGGACEQYF
TRBV11-3	TRBJ2-1	CASSLGGGHSSYNEQFF
TRBV5-6	TRBJ1-2	CASSRENQGAYGYTF
TRBV5-1	TRBJ2-2	CASSLGQGAAGELFF
TRBV2	TRBJ1-2	CASSRTANYGYTF
TRBV5-1	TRBJ2-7	CASSLASSYEQYF
TRBV7-6	TRBJ2-5	CASSFSGVWDETQYF